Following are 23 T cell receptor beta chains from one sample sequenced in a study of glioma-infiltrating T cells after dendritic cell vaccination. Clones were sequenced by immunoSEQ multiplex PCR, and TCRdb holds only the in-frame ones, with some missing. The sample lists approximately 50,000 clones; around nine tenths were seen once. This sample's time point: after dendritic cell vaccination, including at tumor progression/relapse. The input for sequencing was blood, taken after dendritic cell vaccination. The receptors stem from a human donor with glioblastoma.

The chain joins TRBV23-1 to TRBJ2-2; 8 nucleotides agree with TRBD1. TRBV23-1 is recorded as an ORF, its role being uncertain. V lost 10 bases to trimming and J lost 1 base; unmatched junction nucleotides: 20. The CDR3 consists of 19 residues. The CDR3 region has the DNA TGCGCCAAGCAGCCAAAGAGCCCCCCCGGGACAGGGAACACCGGGGAGCTGTTTTTT. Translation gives CAKQPKSPPGTGNTGELFF.

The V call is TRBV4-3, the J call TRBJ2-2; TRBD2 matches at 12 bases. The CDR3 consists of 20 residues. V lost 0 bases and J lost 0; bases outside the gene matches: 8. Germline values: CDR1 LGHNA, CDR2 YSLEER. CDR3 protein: CASSQERPGLAGPNTGELFF. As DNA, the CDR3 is TGCGCCAGCAGCCAAGAGAGACCGGGACTAGCGGGCCCGAACACCGGGGAGCTGTTTTTT.

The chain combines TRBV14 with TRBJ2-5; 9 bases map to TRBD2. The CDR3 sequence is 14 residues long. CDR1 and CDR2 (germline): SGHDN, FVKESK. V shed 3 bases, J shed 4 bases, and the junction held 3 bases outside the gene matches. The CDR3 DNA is TGTGCCAGCAGCCAGGGAGCGGGAGGAGAGACCCAGTACTTC. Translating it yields CASSQGAGGETQYF.

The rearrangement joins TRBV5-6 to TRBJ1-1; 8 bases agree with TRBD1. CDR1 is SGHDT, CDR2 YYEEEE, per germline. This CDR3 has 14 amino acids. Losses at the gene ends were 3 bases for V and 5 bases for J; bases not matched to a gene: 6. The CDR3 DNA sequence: TGTGCCAGCAGCTGGGGGACAGGTGGTACTGAAGCTTTCTTT. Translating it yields CASSWGTGGTEAFF.

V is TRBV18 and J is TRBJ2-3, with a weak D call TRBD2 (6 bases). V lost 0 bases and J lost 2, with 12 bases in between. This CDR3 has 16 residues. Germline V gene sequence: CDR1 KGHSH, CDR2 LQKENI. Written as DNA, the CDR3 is TGTGCCAGCTCACCACCCGGGGGAGGTATCACAGATACGCAGTATTTT. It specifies CASSPPGGGITDTQYF.

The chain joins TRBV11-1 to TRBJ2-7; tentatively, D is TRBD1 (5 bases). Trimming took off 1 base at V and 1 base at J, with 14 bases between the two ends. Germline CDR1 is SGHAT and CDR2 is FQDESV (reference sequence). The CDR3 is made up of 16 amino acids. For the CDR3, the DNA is TGTGCCAGCAGCTTAGTAGGGGCGGATGGGTCCTACGAGCAGTACTTC. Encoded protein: CASSLVGADGSYEQYF.

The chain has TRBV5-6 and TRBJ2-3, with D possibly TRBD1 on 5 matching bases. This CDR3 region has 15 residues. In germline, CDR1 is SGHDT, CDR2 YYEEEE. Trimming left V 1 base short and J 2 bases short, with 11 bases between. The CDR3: CASSLLGPNTDTQYF. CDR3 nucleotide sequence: TGTGCCAGCAGCTTGCTGGGGCCGAACACAGATACGCAGTATTTT. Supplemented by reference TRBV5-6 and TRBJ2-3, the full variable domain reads DAGVTQSPTHLIKTRGQQVTLRCSPKSGHDTVSWYQQALGQGPQFIFQYYEEEERQRGNFPDRFSGHQFPNYSSELNVNALLLGDSALYLCASSLLGPNTDTQYFGPGTRLTVL.

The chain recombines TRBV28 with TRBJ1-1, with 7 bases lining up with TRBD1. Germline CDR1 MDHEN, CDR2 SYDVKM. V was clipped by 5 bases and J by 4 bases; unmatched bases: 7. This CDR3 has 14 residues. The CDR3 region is CASSLTGSFTEAFF. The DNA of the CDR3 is TGTGCCAGCAGTCTGACAGGGTCGTTCACTGAAGCTTTCTTT.

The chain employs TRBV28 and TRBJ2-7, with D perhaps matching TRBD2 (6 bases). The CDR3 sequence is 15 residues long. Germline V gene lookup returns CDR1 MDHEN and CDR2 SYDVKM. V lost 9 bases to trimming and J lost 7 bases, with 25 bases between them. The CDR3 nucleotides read TGTGCCAGTCCTCCAAGCGCGGGGCCTCCTGGTGAGCAGTACTTC. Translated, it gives CASPPSAGPPGEQYF. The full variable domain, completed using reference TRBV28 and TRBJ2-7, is DVKVTQSSRYLVKRTGEKVFLECVQDMDHENMFWYRQDPGLGLRLIYFSYDVKMKEKGDIPEGYSVSREKKERFSLILESASTNQTSMYLCASPPSAGPPGEQYFGPGTRLTVT.

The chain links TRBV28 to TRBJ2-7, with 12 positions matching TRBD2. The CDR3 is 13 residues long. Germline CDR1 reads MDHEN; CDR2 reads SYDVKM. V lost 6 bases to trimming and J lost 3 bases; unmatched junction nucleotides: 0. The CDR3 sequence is CASRTSGSYEQYF. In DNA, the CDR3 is TGTGCCAGCAGGACTAGCGGGAGCTACGAGCAGTACTTC.

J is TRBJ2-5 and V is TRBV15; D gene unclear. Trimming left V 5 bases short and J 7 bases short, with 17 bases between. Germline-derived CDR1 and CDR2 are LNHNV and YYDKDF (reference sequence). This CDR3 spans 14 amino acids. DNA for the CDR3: TGTGCCACCAGCGGCCAGAAGTCCGATTGGACCCAGTACTTC. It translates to CATSGQKSDWTQYF.

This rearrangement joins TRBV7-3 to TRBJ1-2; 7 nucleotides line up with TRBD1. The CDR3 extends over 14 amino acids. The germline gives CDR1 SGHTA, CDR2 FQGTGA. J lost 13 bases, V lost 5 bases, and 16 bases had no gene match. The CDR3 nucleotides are TGTGCCAGCAGCCGAGCACGGGACAGCCCAATTCGCACCTTC. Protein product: CASSRARDSPIRTF.

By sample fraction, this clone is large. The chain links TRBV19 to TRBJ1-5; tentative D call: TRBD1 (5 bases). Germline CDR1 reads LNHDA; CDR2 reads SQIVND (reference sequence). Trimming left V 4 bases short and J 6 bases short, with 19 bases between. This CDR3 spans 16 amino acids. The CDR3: CASSTYRRQSAQPQHF. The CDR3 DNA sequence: TGTGCCAGTAGTACTTACAGGCGACAGAGCGCTCAGCCCCAGCATTTT.

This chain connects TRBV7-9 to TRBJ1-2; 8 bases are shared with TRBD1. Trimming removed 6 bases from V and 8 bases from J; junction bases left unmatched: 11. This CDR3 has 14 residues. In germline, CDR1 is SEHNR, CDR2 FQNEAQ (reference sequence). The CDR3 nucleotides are TGTGCCAGCAGACCTAACCAGGGGGCGGGGGGCTACACCTTC. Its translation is CASRPNQGAGGYTF.

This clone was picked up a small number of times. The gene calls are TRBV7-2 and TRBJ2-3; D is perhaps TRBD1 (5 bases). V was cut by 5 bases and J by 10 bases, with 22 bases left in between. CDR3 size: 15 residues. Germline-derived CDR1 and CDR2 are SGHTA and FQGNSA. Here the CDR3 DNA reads TGTGCCAGCAGCCCGAGAACGCCGACAGTCCGGGCGCAGTATTTT. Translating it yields CASSPRTPTVRAQYF.

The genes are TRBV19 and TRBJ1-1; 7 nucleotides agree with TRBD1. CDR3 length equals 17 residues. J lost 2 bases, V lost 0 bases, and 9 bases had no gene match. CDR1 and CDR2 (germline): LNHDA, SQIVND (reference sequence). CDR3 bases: TGTGCCAGTAGTATAGAAAGAAGACAGGGTCTAAACACTGAAGCTTTCTTT. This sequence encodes CASSIERRQGLNTEAFF.

The CDR3 here is CASSWGGNNEQFF. In DNA form, the CDR3 reads TGTGCCAGTAGTTGGGGGGGGAACAATGAGCAGTTCTTC. This chain connects TRBV19 to TRBJ2-1, with 7 bases lining up with TRBD2. After removal of 5 bases from V and 5 bases from J, the junction contained 3 bases not matched to a gene. There are 13 residues in the CDR3. Germline CDR1 reads LNHDA; CDR2 reads SQIVND (reference sequence).

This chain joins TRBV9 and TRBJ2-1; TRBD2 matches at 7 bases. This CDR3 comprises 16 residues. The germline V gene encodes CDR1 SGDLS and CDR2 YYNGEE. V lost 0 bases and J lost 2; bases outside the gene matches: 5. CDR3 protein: CASSVGGGAPYNEQFF. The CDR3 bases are TGTGCCAGCAGCGTAGGGGGAGGGGCTCCCTACAATGAGCAGTTCTTC.

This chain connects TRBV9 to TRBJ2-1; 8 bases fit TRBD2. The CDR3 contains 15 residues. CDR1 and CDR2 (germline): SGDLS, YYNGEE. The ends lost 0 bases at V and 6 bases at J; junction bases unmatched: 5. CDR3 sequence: CASSVALSGVNEQFF. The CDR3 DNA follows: TGTGCCAGCAGCGTAGCTCTTAGCGGGGTCAATGAGCAGTTCTTC.

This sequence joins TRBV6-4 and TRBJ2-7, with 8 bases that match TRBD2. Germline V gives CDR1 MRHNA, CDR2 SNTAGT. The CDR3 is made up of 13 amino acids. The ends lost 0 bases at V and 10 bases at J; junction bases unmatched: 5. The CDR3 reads CASSDSAGGVQYF. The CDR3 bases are TGTGCCAGCAGTGACTCTGCGGGGGGAGTACAGTACTTC.

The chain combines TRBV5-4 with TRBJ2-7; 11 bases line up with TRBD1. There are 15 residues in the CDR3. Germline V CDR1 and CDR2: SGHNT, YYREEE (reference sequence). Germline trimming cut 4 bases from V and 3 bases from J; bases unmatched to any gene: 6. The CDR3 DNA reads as TGTGCCAGCAGCGCCCGGACAGGGGGCGTCTACGAGCAGTACTTC. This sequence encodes CASSARTGGVYEQYF.

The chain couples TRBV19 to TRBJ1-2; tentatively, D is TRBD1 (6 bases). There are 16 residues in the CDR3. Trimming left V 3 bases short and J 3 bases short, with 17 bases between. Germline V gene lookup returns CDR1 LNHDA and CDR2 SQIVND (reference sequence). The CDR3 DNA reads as TGTGCCAGTAGTATTGTGGGGGCGCGGAAAGACTATGGCTACACCTTC. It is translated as CASSIVGARKDYGYTF.

The CDR3 loop reads CASSDVSEQFF. The CDR3 region has the DNA TGTGCCAGCAGTGATGTTAGTGAGCAGTTCTTC. V and J are TRBV2 and TRBJ2-1; D is undetermined. V was pared by 3 bases and J by 9 bases, with 6 bases between. Germline values: CDR1 SNHLY, CDR2 FYNNEI. This CDR3 is built from 11 residues.